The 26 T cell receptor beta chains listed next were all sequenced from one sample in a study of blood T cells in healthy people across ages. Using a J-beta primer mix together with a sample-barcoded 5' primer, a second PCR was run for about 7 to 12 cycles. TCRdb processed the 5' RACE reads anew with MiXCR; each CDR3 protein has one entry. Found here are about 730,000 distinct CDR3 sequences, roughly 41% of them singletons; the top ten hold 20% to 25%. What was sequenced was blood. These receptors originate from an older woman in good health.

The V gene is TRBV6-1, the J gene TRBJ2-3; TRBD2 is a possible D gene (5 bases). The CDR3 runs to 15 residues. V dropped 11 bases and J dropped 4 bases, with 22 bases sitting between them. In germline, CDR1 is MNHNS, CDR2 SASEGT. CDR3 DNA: TGTGCCCTTGGCGAGGGTACCATGAGAGCAGATACGCAGTATTTT. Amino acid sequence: CALGEGTMRADTQYF.

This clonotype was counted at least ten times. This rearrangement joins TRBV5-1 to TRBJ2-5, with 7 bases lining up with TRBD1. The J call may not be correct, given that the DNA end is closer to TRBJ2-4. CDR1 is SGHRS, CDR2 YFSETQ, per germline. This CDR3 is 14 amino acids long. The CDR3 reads CASSIGDRVDIQYF. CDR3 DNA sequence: TGCGCCAGCAGCATTGGAGACAGGGTGGACATTCAGTACTTC.

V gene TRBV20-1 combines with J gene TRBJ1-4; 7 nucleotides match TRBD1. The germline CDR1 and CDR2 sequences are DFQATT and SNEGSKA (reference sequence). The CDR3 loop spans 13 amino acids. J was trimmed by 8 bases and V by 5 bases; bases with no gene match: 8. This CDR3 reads CSAADRRGEKLFF. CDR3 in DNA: TGCAGTGCTGCGGACAGGCGGGGCGAAAAACTGTTTTTT.

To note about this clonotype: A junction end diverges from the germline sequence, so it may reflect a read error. The CDR3 DNA follows: TGCGGTGCTAGACCCGCTCACACAGGGGATACTGAGCAGTTCTTC. Its translation is CGARPAHTGDTEQFF. The chain employs TRBV20-1 and TRBJ2-1; 7 nucleotides agree with TRBD1. The CDR3 runs 15 residues. Germline CDR1 and CDR2: DFQATT and SNEGSKA (reference sequence).

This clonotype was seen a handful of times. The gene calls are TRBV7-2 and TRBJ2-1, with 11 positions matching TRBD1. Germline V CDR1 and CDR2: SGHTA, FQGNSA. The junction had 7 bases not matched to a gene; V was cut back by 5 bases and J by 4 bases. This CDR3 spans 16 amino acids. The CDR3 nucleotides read TGTGCCAGCAGCCCTGGCCGGGACAGGGGGTACAATGAGCAGTTCTTC. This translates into CASSPGRDRGYNEQFF.

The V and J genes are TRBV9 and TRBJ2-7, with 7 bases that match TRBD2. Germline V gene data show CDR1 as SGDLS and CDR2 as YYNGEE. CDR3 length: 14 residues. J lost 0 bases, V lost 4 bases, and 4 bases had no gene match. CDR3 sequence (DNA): TGTGCCAGCAGCCCCTGGACTAGCTCCTACGAGCAGTACTTC. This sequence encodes CASSPWTSSYEQYF.

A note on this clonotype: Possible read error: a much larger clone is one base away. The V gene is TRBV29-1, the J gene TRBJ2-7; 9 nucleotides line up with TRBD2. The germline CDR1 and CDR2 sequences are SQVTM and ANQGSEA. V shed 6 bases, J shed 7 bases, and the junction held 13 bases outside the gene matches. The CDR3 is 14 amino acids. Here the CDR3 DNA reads TGCAGCGTAGCCGGGACTAGCTCCTACGATGAGCAGTACTTC. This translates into CSVAGTSSYDEQYF.

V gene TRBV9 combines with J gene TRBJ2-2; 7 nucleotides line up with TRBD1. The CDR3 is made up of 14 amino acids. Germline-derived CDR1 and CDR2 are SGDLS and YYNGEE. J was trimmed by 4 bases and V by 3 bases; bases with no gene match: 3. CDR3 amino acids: CASSGGQSTGELFF. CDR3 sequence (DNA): TGTGCCAGCAGCGGGGGACAGAGCACCGGGGAGCTGTTTTTT. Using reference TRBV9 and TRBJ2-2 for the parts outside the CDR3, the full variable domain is DSGVTQTPKHLITATGQRVTLRCSPRSGDLSVYWYQQSLDQGLQFLIQYYNGEERAKGNILERFSAQQFPDLHSELNLSSLELGDSALYFCASSGGQSTGELFFGEGSRLTVL.

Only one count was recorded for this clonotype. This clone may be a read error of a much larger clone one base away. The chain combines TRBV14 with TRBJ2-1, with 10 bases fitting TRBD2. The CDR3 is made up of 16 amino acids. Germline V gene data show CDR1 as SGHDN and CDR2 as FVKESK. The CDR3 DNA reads TGTGCCAGCAGCCAACTCTCTAGCGGGGGCTACAAGGAGCAGTTCTTC. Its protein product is CASSQLSSGGYKEQFF.

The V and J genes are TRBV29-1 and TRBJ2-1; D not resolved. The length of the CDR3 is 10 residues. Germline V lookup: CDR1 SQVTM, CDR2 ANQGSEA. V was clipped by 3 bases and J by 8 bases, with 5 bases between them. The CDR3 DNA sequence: TGCAGCGTTGATAAAGATGAGCAGTTCTTC. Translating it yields CSVDKDEQFF.

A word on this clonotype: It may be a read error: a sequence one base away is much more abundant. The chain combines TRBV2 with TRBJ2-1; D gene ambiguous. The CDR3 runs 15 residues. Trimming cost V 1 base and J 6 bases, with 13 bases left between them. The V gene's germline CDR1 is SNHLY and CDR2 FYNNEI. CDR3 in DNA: TGTGCCAGCAGTGAAGGCGTCAGCCCGTCCAATGAGCAGTTCTTC. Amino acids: CASSEGVSPSNEQFF.

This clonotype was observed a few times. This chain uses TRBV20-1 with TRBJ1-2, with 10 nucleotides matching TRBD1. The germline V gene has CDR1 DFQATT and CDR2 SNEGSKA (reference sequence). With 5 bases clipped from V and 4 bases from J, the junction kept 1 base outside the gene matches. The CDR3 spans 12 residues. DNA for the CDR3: TGCAGTGCTTGGGACAGGGGCTATGGCTACACCTTC. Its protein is CSAWDRGYGYTF.

The CDR3 coding sequence is TGTGCCAGCAGTTTGTGGGGCAGGCAGCCCCAGCATTTT. Translating gives CASSLWGRQPQHF. The chain is built from TRBV27 and TRBJ1-5, with D tentatively TRBD1 (5 bases). The CDR3 length is 13 residues. CDR1 and CDR2 (germline): MNHEY, SMNVEV (reference sequence). Trimming left V 3 bases short and J 7 bases short, with 10 bases between.

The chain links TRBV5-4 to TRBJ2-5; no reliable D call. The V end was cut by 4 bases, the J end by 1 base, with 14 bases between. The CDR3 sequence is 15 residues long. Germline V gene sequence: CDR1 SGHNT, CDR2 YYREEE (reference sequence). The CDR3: CASSPSPTSQETQYF. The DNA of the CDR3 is TGTGCCAGCAGCCCATCCCCGACAAGCCAAGAGACCCAGTACTTC.

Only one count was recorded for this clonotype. The CDR3 sequence: CASKQGFNSPLHF. The CDR3, as DNA: TGTGCCAGCAAACAGGGTTTTAATTCACCCCTCCACTTT. The gene calls are TRBV28 and TRBJ1-6; D may be TRBD1 (6 bases). The ends were cut back, 7 bases at V and 6 bases at J, with 10 bases in the middle. The CDR3 totals 13 residues. Germline CDR1 is MDHEN and CDR2 is SYDVKM.

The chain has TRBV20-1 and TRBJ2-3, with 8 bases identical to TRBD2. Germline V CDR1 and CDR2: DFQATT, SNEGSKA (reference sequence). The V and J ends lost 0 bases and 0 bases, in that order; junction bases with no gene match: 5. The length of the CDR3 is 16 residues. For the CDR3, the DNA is TGCAGTGCTAGAGAAGGCGGGGGGCCTAGCACAGATACGCAGTATTTT. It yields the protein CSAREGGGPSTDTQYF.

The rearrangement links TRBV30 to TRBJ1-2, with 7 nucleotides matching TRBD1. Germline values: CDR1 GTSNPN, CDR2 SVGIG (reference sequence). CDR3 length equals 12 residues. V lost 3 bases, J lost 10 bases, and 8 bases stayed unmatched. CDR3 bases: TGTGCCTGGAGCGCCACAGGGGAAGTCTACACCTTC. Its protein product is CAWSATGEVYTF.

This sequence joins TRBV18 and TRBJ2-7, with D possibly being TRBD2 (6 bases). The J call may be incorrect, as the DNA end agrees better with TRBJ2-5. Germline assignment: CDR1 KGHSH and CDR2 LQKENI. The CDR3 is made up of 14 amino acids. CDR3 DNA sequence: TGTGCCAGCTCGTCGGGACTCCTTGGTTGGACCCAGTACTTC. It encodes CASSSGLLGWTQYF.

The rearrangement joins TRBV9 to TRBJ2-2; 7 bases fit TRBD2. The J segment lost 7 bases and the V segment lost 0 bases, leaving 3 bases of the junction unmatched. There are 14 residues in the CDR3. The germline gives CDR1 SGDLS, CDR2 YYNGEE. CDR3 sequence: CASSVASGVGELFF. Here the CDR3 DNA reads TGTGCCAGCAGCGTAGCCAGCGGGGTCGGGGAGCTGTTTTTT.

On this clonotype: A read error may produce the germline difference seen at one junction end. The CDR3 DNA sequence: TGTGCCGCCAGTGATAGCCTGGGGGAGACCCAGTACTTC. Translated, it gives CAASDSLGETQYF. The chain carries TRBV24-1 and TRBJ2-5; D is unresolved. The CDR3 is made up of 13 amino acids. From germline, CDR1 is KGHDR and CDR2 SFDVKD.

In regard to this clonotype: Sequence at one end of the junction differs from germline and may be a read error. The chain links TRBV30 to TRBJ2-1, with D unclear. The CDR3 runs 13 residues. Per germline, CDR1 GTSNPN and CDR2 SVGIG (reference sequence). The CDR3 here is CTWNPSSYNEQFF. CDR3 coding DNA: TGTACCTGGAACCCCAGCTCCTACAATGAGCAGTTCTTC.

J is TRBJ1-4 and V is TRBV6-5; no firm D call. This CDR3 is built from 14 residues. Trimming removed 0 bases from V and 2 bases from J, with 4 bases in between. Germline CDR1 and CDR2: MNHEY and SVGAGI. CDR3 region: CASSYSGTNEKLFF. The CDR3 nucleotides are TGTGCCAGCAGTTACTCGGGCACTAATGAAAAACTGTTTTTT.

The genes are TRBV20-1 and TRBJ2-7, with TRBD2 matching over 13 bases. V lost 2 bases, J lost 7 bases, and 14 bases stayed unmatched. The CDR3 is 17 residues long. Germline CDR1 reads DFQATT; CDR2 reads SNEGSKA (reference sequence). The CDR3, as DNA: TGCAGTGCTAGATCAGCCCCGGGACTAGCGGGAACCAATGAGCAGTACTTC. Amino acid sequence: CSARSAPGLAGTNEQYF.

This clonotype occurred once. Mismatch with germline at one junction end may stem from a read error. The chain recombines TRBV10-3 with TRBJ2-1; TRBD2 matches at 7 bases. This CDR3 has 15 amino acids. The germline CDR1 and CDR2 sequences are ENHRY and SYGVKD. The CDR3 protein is CAVSERESSYNEQFF. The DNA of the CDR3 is TGTGCCGTCAGTGAGCGGGAAAGCTCCTACAATGAGCAGTTCTTC.

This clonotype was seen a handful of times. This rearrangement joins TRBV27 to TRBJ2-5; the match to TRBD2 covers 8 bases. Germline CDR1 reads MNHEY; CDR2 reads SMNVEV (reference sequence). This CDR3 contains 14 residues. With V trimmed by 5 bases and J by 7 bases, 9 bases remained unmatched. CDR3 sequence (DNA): TGTGCCAGCAGTCCGACTAGCGCCCCCCGGACCCAGTACTTC. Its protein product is CASSPTSAPRTQYF.

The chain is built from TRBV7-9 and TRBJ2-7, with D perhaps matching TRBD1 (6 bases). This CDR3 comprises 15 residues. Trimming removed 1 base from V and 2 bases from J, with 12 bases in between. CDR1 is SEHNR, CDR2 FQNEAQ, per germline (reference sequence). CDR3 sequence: CASSLGDRMPYEQYF. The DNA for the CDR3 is TGTGCCAGCAGCTTAGGAGACAGGATGCCCTACGAGCAGTACTTC. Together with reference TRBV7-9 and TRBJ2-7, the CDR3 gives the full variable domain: DTGVSQNPRHKITKRGQNVTFRCDPISEHNRLYWYRQTLGQGPEFLTYFQNEAQLEKSRLLSDRFSAERPKGSFSTLEIQRTEQGDSAMYLCASSLGDRMPYEQYFGPGTRLTVT.